These T cell receptor beta chains were read from a single sample in a study of cytomegalovirus exposure and HLA in healthy donors. Method: immunoSEQ multiplex PCR; TCRdb's copy keeps in-frame clones and lacks some. The sample data list some 110,000 clones. The sequencing input was PBMCs. These receptors all come from a man under 40 in good health and CMV-seronegative. The CDR3 runs from the conserved cysteine through the conserved F or W. The D gene is left open where the match is weak.

j_gene | v_gene | d_gene | CDR3nt | CDR3aa
TRBJ1-4 | TRBV10-3 | . | TGTGCCATCAGTGAGACTAAGGGGTATCGTGAAAAACTGTTTTTT | CAISETKGYREKLFF
TRBJ2-7 | TRBV2 | TRBD1 | TGTGCCAGCAGGAGACAGGGCAATGGGTACTTC | CASRRQGNGYF
TRBJ1-1 | TRBV5-4 | TRBD1 | TGTGCCAGCAGCCTCCCCGGGACAGGGAACACTGAAGCTTTCTTT | CASSLPGTGNTEAFF
TRBJ2-7 | TRBV5-6 | TRBD2 | TGTGCCAGCAGCCCGGGGGGATACGAGCAGTACTTC | CASSPGGYEQYF
TRBJ1-2 | TRBV5-1 | TRBD1 | TGCGCCAGCAGCTTGGGTGAGGGGGCAAGTTATGGCTACACCTTC | CASSLGEGASYGYTF
TRBJ1-2 | TRBV5-6 | . | TGTGCCAGCAGCGAAAGGCGGCAGAGCCCCTATGGCTACACCTTC | CASSERRQSPYGYTF
TRBJ2-5 | TRBV5-1 | TRBD1 | TGCGCCAGCAGCTTGGGTCCAGGGGGTACCCAAGAGACCCAGTACTTC | CASSLGPGGTQETQYF
TRBJ2-3 | TRBV28 | . | TGTGCCAGCAGTTTGACAGGTCGCGGAGATACGCAGTATTTT | CASSLTGRGDTQYF
TRBJ2-1 | TRBV6-4 | . | TGTGCCAGCAGTGACCCCTCTTACATACAAAGAAACAATGAGCAGTTCTTC | CASSDPSYIQRNNEQFF
TRBJ1-1 | TRBV7-9 | TRBD1 | TGTGCCAGCAGCAACTCGTACCAGGGGGCCTTGTTGTTCGCTGAAGCTTTCTTT | CASSNSYQGALLFAEAFF